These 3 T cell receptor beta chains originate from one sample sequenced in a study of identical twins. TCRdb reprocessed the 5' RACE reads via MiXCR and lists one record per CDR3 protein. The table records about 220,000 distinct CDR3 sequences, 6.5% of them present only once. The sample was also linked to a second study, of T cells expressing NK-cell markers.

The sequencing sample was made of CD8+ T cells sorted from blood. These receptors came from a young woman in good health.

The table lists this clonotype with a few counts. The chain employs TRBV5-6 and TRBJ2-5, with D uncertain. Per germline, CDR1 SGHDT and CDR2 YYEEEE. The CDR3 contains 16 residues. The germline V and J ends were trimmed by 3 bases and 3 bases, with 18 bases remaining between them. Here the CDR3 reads CASSSFPPSVKETQYF. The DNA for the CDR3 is TGTGCCAGCAGCTCCTTTCCCCCAAGCGTGAAAGAGACCCAGTACTTC. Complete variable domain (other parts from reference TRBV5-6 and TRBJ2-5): DAGVTQSPTHLIKTRGQQVTLRCSPKSGHDTVSWYQQALGQGPQFIFQYYEEEERQRGNFPDRFSGHQFPNYSSELNVNALLLGDSALYLCASSSFPPSVKETQYFGPGTRLLVL.

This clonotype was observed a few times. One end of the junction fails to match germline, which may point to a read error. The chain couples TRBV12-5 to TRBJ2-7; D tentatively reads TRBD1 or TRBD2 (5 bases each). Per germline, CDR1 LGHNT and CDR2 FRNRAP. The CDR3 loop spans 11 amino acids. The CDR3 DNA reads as TGTGCTAGTGGCCTTACAGGAGGCATCGACTTC. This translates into CASGLTGGIDF.

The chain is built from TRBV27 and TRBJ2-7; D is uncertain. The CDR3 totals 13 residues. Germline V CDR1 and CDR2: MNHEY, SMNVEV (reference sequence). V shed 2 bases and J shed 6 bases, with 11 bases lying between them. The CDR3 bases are TGTGCCAGCAGTTTACTTCCCAACGGCGAGCAGTACTTC. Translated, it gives CASSLLPNGEQYF.